This TCR beta chain is from a study of Graves' ophthalmopathy and Graves' hyperthyroidism. RNA transcripts were the source from which TCR beta CDR3 regions were amplified. The authors performed first-round RT-PCR with HTBI primers and then a second-round multiplex PCR. TCRdb reprocessed the multiplex PCR reads with MiXCR, giving one entry per CDR3 protein. The sample holds approximately 410,000 distinct CDR3 sequences, 15% seen once. This clonotype showed up just a few times. Its antigen is unknown. Trimming removed 5 bases from V and 5 bases from J, with 19 bases in between. This CDR3 region has 15 residues. Germline-derived CDR1 and CDR2 are LNHDA and SQIVND (reference sequence). Study-wide results and limits: Predictions made by the model for ophthalmopathy progression reached just over 70% sensitivity and almost 75% specificity.

The specimen sequenced was peripheral blood. This TCR was sampled from a woman younger than 30 with stable Graves' hyperthyroidism. The chain recombines TRBV19 with TRBJ2-7; maybe TRBD2 (7 bases). The CDR3 DNA is TGTGCCAGTAGTGATAGGGGGGGGCCTCACGACGAGCAGTACTTC. This sequence encodes CASSDRGGPHDEQYF.